This entry features one T cell receptor beta chain sequence. The source of the sample is a study of response to subunit inactivated influenza vaccine. TCRdb reprocessed the RT-PCR reads with MiXCR, giving one entry per CDR3 protein. Here the sample spans approximately 500,000 distinct CDR3 sequences, around a quarter being singletons. Germline V gene sequence: CDR1 DFQATT, CDR2 SNEGSKA (reference sequence). This CDR3 contains 15 residues. V dropped 6 bases and J dropped 4 bases, with 18 bases sitting between them. These data were also filed under a second study, of T cells expressing NK-cell markers. That investigation notes: In generating TCR beta cDNA, 5'RACE template switching with UMIs was used. Source material for TCR beta repertoires consisted of sorted CD3+CD56+NKG2C+, CD3+CD56+NKG2C- and CD3+CD56-NKG2C+ T cells. Once again these clonotypes came out on top in the CD3+CD56-NKG2C+ fraction of several donors. Whether the expanded NKG2C+ T cell clones recognized HCMV remained unclear.

The source is a man over 45 who received an inactivated influenza vaccine. Sequencing used CD4+ T cells sorted from PBMCs, obtained 12 days after vaccination. V and J are TRBV20-1 and TRBJ2-2, with D uncertain. This CDR3 is CSARGPESTTGELFF. For the CDR3, the DNA is TGCAGTGCCCGTGGCCCTGAATCCACCACCGGGGAGCTGTTTTTT.